This T cell receptor beta chain came from a study of T cell responses to AZD1222 COVID-19 vaccine. Study-level points and caveats: Spike-specific TCR breadth and depth rose after two AZD1222 doses. Sampled repertoires all dated from after the peak T cell response. Clonal diversity may have been underestimated, and the donors were mostly white British, with more females than males.

As to this clone: What it binds is not known. Additional DNA sequences in this sample encode the identical CDR3.

TCRdb keeps only in-frame clones here, not all; method: immunoSEQ multiplex PCR. Here the sample spans about 200,000 clones, about 93% being singletons. This CDR3 is built from 11 residues. Trimming cost V 3 bases and J 8 bases, with 2 bases left between them. CDR1 and CDR2 (germline): SGHTA, FQGNSA. The rearrangement links TRBV7-2 to TRBJ1-6, with D hard to call. The input for sequencing was peripheral blood, taken on day 0 of MenACWY control vaccination. The clonotype comes from an adult in good health. The CDR3 region has the DNA TGTGCCAGCAGCTTGGATTCACCCCTCCACTTT. Encoded protein: CASSLDSPLHF.